A single sample is the source of the 7 T cell receptor beta chains below, sequenced in a study of blood T cell repertoires in COVID-19. Sequencing was performed with immunoSEQ multiplex PCR; in TCRdb, only in-frame clones are kept and a portion is missing. Counted here are 100,000 or so clones, about 75% occurring once; the ten biggest clones make up about 5.9%. The sequenced sample consisted of peripheral blood. The origin of the receptors is an elderly man with acute or convalescent COVID-19.

For this clone: The same CDR3 arises from other DNA sequences in this sample as well. The V gene is TRBV18, the J gene TRBJ2-6; TRBD2 matches at 13 bases. The CDR3 loop spans 17 amino acids. V lost 4 bases, J lost 2 bases, and 2 bases stayed unmatched. Germline loops: CDR1 KGHSH, CDR2 LQKENI. The CDR3 here is CASSLGTSGTGANVLTF. CDR3 DNA: TGTGCCAGCTCACTAGGGACTAGCGGGACTGGGGCCAACGTCCTGACTTTC.

This clone was recorded many times. J is TRBJ1-6 and V is TRBV9; D ambiguous. V dropped 7 bases and J dropped 0 bases, with 8 bases sitting between them. The CDR3 spans 14 residues. Germline V lookup: CDR1 SGDLS, CDR2 YYNGEE. In DNA form, the CDR3 reads TGTGCCAGCGGGAGGGCCTCCTATAATTCACCCCTCCACTTT. Its translation: CASGRASYNSPLHF.

This clone was seen just once. The V and J genes are TRBV15 and TRBJ1-6; TRBD1 matches 8 bases. V dropped 1 base and J dropped 6; count of bases not matched to a gene: 5. Looked up from germline, CDR1 is LNHNV and CDR2 is YYDKDF (reference sequence). This CDR3 has 16 amino acids. The chain's CDR3 is CATSRGRTGRNSPLHF. Here the CDR3 DNA reads TGTGCCACCAGCAGAGGGAGGACAGGGCGTAATTCACCCCTCCACTTT.

The chain recombines TRBV19 with TRBJ2-1; 12 nucleotides align to TRBD1. This CDR3 is built from 16 residues. Germline-derived CDR1 and CDR2 are LNHDA and SQIVND (reference sequence). The junction had 10 bases not matched to a gene; V was cut back by 4 bases and J by 9 bases. This chain's CDR3 is CASSTTGTGGFVEQFF. CDR3 in DNA: TGTGCCAGTAGTACTACCGGGACAGGGGGCTTTGTTGAGCAGTTCTTC.

This clone was counted between two and nine times. The chain combines TRBV11-2 with TRBJ2-3; the match to TRBD2 covers 7 bases. With 5 bases clipped from V and 0 bases from J, the junction kept 8 bases outside the gene matches. Germline loops: CDR1 SGHAT, CDR2 FQNNGV. The CDR3 extends over 16 amino acids. The CDR3 nucleotides are TGTGCCAGCAGCCACCTCAGCGGGACTAGCACAGATACGCAGTATTTT. Protein sequence: CASSHLSGTSTDTQYF. Full variable domain (outside the CDR3, taken from reference TRBV11-2 and TRBJ2-3): EAGVAQSPRYKIIEKRQSVAFWCNPISGHATLYWYQQILGQGPKLLIQFQNNGVVDDSQLPKDRFSAERLKGVDSTLKIQPAKLEDSAVYLCASSHLSGTSTDTQYFGPGTRLTVL.

The table lists this clone with a count of one. The CDR3 is CASSLAAGGGSTDTQYF. DNA for the CDR3: TGCGCCAGCAGCTTGGCTGCCGGTGGCGGGAGCACAGATACGCAGTATTTT. The chain uses TRBV5-1 and TRBJ2-3; tentatively, D is TRBD2 (5 bases). The CDR3 covers 17 residues. Germline loops: CDR1 SGHRS, CDR2 YFSETQ. V lost 0 bases and J 0 bases, leaving 14 bases between the germline ends.

This chain links TRBV28 with TRBJ1-4, with D possibly matching TRBD1 (6 bases). This CDR3 region has 13 residues. Trimming took 6 bases from V and 8 from J, leaving 13 bases between them. CDR1 and CDR2 (germline): MDHEN, SYDVKM. For the CDR3, the DNA is TGTGCCAGCAGCGCCTCAGGGGAAGAAAAACTGTTTTTT. Its protein product is CASSASGEEKLFF.